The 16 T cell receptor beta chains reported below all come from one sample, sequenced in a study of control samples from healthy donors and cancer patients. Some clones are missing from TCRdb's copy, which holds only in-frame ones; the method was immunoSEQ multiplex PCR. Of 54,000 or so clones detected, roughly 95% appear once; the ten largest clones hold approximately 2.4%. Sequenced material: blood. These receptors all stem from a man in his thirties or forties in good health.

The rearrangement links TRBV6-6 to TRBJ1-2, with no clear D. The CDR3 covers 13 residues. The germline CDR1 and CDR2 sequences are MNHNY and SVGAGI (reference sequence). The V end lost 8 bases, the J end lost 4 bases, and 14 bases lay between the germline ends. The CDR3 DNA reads TGTGCCAGCCTCGCCGGAGTCCTCTATGGCTACACCTTC. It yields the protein CASLAGVLYGYTF.

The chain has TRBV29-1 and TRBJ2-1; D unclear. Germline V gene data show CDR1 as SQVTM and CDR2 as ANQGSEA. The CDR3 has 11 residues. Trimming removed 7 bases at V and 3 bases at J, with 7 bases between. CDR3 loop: CSADFYNEQFF. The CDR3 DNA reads TGCAGCGCAGACTTCTACAATGAGCAGTTCTTC.

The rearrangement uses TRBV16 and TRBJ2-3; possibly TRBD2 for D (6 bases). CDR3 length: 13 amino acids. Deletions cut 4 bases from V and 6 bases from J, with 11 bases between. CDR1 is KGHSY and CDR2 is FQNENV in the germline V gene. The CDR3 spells CASSLAEWDTQYF. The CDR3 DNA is TGTGCCAGCAGCCTAGCGGAGTGGGATACGCAGTATTTT.

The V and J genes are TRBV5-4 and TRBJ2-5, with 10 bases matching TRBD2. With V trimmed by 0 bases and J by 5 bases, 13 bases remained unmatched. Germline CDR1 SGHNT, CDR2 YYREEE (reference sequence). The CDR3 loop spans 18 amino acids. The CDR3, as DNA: TGTGCCAGCAGCTTGGGGGCGGGGATAGCGGGAGGTGAGGAGACCCAGTACTTC. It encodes CASSLGAGIAGGEETQYF.

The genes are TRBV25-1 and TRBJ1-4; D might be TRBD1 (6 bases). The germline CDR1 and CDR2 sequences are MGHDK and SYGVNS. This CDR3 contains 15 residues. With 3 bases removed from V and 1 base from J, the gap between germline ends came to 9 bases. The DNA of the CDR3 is TGTGCCAGCAGTGACACCAGGGGAACTAATGAAAAACTGTTTTTT. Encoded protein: CASSDTRGTNEKLFF.

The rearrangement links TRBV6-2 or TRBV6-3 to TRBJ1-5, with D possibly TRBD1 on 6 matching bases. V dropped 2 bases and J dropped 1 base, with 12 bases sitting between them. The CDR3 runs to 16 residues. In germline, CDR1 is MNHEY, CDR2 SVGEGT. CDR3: CASSYMGGGSNQPQHF. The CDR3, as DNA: TGTGCCAGCAGTTACATGGGGGGCGGAAGCAATCAGCCCCAGCATTTT.

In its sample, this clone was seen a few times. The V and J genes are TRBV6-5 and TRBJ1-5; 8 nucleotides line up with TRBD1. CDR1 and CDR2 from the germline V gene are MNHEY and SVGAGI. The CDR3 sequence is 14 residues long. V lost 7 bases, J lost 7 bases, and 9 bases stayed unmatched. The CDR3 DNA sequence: TGTGCCAGCATAGAGACAGGGGTCGGCCAGCCCCAGCATTTT. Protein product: CASIETGVGQPQHF.

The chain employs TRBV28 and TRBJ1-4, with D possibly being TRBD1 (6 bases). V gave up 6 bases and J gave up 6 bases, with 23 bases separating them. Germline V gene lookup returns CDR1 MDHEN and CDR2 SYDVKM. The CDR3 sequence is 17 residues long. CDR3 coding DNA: TGTGCCAGCAGCCCGCCACCGGGTAGGGGGACGGATGAAAAACTGTTTTTT. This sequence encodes CASSPPPGRGTDEKLFF.

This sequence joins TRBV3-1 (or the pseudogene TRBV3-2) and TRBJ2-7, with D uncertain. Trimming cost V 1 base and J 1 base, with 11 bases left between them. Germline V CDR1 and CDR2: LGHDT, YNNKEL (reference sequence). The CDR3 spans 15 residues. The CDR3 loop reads CASSQGQELSYEQYF. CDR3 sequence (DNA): TGTGCCAGCAGCCAAGGGCAGGAGTTATCCTACGAGCAGTACTTC.

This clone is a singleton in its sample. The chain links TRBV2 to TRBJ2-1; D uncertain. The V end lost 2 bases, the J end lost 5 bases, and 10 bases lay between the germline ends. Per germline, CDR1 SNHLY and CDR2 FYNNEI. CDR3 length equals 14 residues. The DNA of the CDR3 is TGTGCCAGCAGTGAATGGCAACAGCACAATGAGCAGTTCTTC. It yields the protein CASSEWQQHNEQFF.

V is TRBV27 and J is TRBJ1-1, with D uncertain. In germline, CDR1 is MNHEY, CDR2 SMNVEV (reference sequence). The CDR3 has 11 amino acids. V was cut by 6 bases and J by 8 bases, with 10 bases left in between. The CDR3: CASRKDGEAFF. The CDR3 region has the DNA TGTGCCAGCAGGAAGGACGGAGAAGCTTTCTTT.

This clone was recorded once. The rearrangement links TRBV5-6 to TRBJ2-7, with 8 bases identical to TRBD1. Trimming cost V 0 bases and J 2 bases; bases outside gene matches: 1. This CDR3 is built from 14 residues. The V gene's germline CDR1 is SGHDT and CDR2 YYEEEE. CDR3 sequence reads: CASSLGQGPYEQYF. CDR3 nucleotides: TGTGCCAGCAGCTTGGGACAGGGGCCCTACGAGCAGTACTTC.

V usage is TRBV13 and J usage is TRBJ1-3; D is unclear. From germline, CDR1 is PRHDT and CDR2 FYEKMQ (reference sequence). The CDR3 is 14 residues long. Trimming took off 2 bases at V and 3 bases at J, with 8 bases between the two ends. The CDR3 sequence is CASSLIQVGNTIYF. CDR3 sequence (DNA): TGTGCCAGCAGCTTAATTCAAGTTGGAAACACCATATATTTT.

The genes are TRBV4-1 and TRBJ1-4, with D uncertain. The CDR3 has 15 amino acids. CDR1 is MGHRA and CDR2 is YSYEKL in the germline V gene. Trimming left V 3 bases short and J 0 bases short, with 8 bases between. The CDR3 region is CASSQATTTNEKLFF. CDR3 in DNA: TGCGCCAGCAGCCAGGCTACAACAACTAATGAAAAACTGTTTTTT.

Here the CDR3 DNA reads TGTGCCAGCAGTGAAGCAGGGTGGGGGACTGAAGCTTTCTTT. Protein: CASSEAGWGTEAFF. V is TRBV2 and J is TRBJ1-1, with D perhaps TRBD1 (5 bases). V was shortened by 0 bases and J by 5 bases, with 10 bases between the two germline ends. The CDR3 is 14 residues long. Germline V CDR1 and CDR2: SNHLY, FYNNEI.

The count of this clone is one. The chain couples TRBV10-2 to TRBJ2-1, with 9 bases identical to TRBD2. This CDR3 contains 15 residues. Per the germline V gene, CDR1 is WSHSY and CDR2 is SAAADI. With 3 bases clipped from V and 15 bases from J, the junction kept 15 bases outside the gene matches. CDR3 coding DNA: TGCGCCAGCAGTGAAAGACTAGCGGAGGCTGTCGGTAGGTTCTTC. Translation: CASSERLAEAVGRFF.